This T cell receptor beta chain was observed in a study of blood T cell repertoires in COVID-19. Study-level information: Researchers got acute and convalescent COVID-19 samples from the United States, Italy and Spain. Sample material is recorded as cDNA or gDNA derived from T cells, B-cell-depleted T cells, or PBMCs.

The Seattle patients, enrolled during active infection, were followed longitudinally. As processed by the authors: Amplification with reference gene primers provided the estimates of nucleated cell counts. Assay: immunoSEQ multiplex PCR; the TCRdb copy retains only in-frame clones and omits some. D and trimming come from the DNA, and the V and J calls and clone size come from that table. The table lists about 74,000 clones, 90% to 95% of them singletons. The sample taken for sequencing was peripheral blood. The sequence derives from a man aged 45 to 65 with COVID-19, enrolled during active disease.

The CDR3 region is CASSYGAGDYEQYF. CDR3 in DNA: TGTGCCAGCAGTTACGGGGCGGGAGACTACGAGCAGTACTTC. The chain couples TRBV6-5 to TRBJ2-7, with TRBD2 matching over 7 bases. CDR1 is MNHEY, CDR2 SVGAGI, per germline. Trimming took 2 bases from V and 3 from J; bases not matched to a gene: 4. The CDR3 runs 14 residues.